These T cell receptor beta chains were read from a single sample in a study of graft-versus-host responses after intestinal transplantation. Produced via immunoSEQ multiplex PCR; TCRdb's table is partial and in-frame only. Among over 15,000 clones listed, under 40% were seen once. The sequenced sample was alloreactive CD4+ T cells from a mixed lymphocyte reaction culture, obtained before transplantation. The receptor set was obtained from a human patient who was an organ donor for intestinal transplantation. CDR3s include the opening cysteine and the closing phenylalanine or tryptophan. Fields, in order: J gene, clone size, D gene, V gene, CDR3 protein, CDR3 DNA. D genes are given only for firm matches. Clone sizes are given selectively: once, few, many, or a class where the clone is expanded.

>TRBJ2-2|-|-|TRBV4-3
CASSPPVTGELFF
TGCGCCAGCAGCCCCCCGGTGACCGGGGAGCTGTTTTTT
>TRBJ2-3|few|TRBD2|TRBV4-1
CASSQDWAGTSQYF
TGCGCCAGCAGCCAAGATTGGGCCGGGACTAGCCAGTATTTT
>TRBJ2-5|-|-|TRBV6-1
CASSDRGRGETQYF
TGTGCCAGCAGTGATAGAGGGAGGGGGGAGACCCAGTACTTC
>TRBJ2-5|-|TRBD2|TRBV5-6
CASSLGTTQETQYF
TGTGCCAGCAGCCTCGGGACTACCCAAGAGACCCAGTACTTC
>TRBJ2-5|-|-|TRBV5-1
CASSYQTTSGAGETQYF
TGCGCCAGCAGCTACCAAACAACCTCCGGGGCAGGGGAGACCCAGTACTTC
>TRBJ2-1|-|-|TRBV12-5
CASGGGRADNEQFF
TGTGCTAGTGGTGGGGGGCGAGCAGACAATGAGCAGTTCTTC
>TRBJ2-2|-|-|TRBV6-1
CASTSVRNTGELFF
TGTGCCAGCACTAGCGTACGGAACACCGGGGAGCTGTTTTTT
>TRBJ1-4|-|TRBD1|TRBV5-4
CASSRTGAWNEKLFF
TGTGCCAGCAGCAGGACAGGGGCTTGGAATGAAAAACTGTTTTTT
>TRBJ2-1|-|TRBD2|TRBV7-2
CASSFIIAAGDQFF
TGTGCCAGCAGCTTCATCATAGCGGCGGGAGATCAGTTCTTC
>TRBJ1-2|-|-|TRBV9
CASSAFARGGYTF
TGTGCCAGCAGCGCCTTCGCCCGGGGAGGCTACACCTTC
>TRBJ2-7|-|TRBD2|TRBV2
CASSVWGGDEQYF
TGTGCCAGCAGTGTGTGGGGAGGGGACGAGCAGTACTTC
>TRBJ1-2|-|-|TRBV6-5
CASSYGREGYGYTF
TGTGCCAGCAGTTATGGCAGGGAGGGCTATGGCTACACCTTC
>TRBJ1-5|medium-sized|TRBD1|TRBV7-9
CASSLTGVQPQHF
TGTGCCAGCAGCTTAACAGGGGTTCAGCCCCAGCATTTT
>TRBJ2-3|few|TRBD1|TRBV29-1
CSLGQGLTDTQYF
TGCAGCCTGGGACAGGGGCTGACAGATACGCAGTATTTT
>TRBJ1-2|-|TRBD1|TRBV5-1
CASRDRADYGYTF
TGCGCCAGCCGGGACAGGGCGGACTATGGCTACACCTTC
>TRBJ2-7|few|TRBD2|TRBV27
CASSFGTSGRGGEQYF
TGTGCCAGCAGTTTCGGGACTAGCGGGAGGGGGGGCGAGCAGTACTTC
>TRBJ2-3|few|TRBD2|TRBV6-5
CASSYSRLAYTQYF
TGTGCCAGCAGTTACTCCCGACTAGCGTATACGCAGTATTTT